These T cell receptor beta chains were read from a single sample in a study of blood T cell repertoires in COVID-19. The repertoire was sequenced with immunoSEQ multiplex PCR; TCRdb's copy has only in-frame clones and lacks some. In the table there are 120,000 to 150,000 clones, approximately 84% of which are singletons. Sequenced material: peripheral blood. The source of these receptors is a human donor with acute or convalescent COVID-19. The donor label of this sample is uncertain. Each CDR3 is given with its conserved first and last residue.

16,TRBV7-9,TRBJ1-1,CASSLVSPGGRPEAFF
12,TRBV15,TRBJ2-7,CATSRAGNQQYF
14,TRBV29-1,TRBJ1-1,CSAEPQGRNTEAFF
18,TRBV5-4,TRBJ1-6,CASSLASGTGLGNSPLHF
15,TRBV7-3,TRBJ2-7,CASSRIGQGRNEQYF
16,TRBV4-2,TRBJ2-1,CASSQERGAFYNEQFF
21,TRBV19,TRBJ1-5,CASSIELRGQGVYRGNQPQHF
14,TRBV27,TRBJ2-1,CASSLSGFAGREFF
14,TRBV30,TRBJ1-6,CAWIPGQGASPLHF
14,TRBV5-6,TRBJ1-1,CASSTQGQGRRAFF
14,TRBV3-1/TRBV3-2,TRBJ1-1,CASSQDSNQGEAFF
16,TRBV7-2,TRBJ2-3,CASSTGLAGRTDTQYF
14,TRBV24-1,TRBJ1-2,CATRGTGGSDGYTF
14,TRBV19,TRBJ2-3,CASKPAAGRDTQYF
13,TRBV6-6,TRBJ2-7,CASRLAGLYEQYF
13,TRBV5-1,TRBJ2-5,CASSEGARETQYF
14,TRBV9,TRBJ1-1,CASSVGQINTEAFF
15,TRBV3-1/TRBV3-2,TRBJ1-2,CASSQVVQGGHGYTF
16,TRBV4-1,TRBJ2-1,CASSLVSGQITNEQFF
14,TRBV6-5,TRBJ1-2,CASSYGGRDYGYTF
13,TRBV25-1,TRBJ1-1,CASPKGLSTEAFF
14,TRBV9,TRBJ1-1,CASSVEGVYMKAFF
15,TRBV27,TRBJ2-3,CASSLSGTGTDTQYF
15,TRBV5-1,TRBJ1-2,CASSLERQSNYGYTF
14,TRBV4-1,TRBJ1-3,CASSPTVTGNTIYF
13,TRBV18,TRBJ1-1,CASSPLIDSEAFF
15,TRBV10-3,TRBJ2-1,CAISAGTSAYNEQFF
14,TRBV28,TRBJ1-2,CASWGGQGNYGYTF
14,TRBV5-6,TRBJ2-3,CASSFSGGADTQYF
13,TRBV7-2,TRBJ2-7,CASSVGLEYEQYF
14,TRBV6-5,TRBJ2-2,CASSLGQGTGELFF
16,TRBV3-1/TRBV3-2,TRBJ2-3,CASSQPQGGGTDTQYF
15,TRBV6-5,TRBJ1-1,CASSRDRGLNTEAFF
15,TRBV6-5,TRBJ1-2,CASSNLGRRHYGYTF
15,TRBV6-6,TRBJ1-5,CASSLQAESNQPQHF
12,TRBV30,TRBJ1-2,CAWSSSQWGYTF
14,TRBV11-2,TRBJ1-1,CASSLTAAATEAFF
16,TRBV19,TRBJ1-3,CASSIKTGGSGNTIYF
12,TRBV5-4,TRBJ1-1,CASSRTTREEFF
14,TRBV2,TRBJ2-5,CASSAGTPVETQYF
14,TRBV7-8,TRBJ1-2,CASSLGGQGYGYTF
14,TRBV4-1,TRBJ1-1,CASSLQGAVGEAFF
15,TRBV19,TRBJ1-3,CATRKGQGSGRGIYF
14,TRBV6-5,TRBJ1-1,CAVQSGLSGAEAFF
12,TRBV6-5,TRBJ2-3,CASTSNTDTQYF
15,TRBV7-9,TRBJ1-6,CASSFTGQINSPLHF
14,TRBV7-2,TRBJ1-2,CASSQQPGPRSYTF
15,TRBV9,TRBJ2-5,CASSVGGGRRETQYF